This is a list of T cell receptor beta chains from one sample in a study of cytomegalovirus exposure and HLA in healthy donors. Sequencing was performed with immunoSEQ multiplex PCR; in TCRdb, only in-frame clones are kept and a portion is missing. The table lists 55,000 to 80,000 clones, 90% to 95% of them singletons, with roughly 3.3% in the top ten. Sequenced material: PBMCs. These receptors were obtained from a man younger than 35 in good health and CMV-seronegative. CDR3s include the opening cysteine and the closing phenylalanine or tryptophan. The D gene is left open where the match is weak. A row's size may be missing; if present it is once, few, many or a size class.

TRBJ1-1 TRBV4-1 NA NA TGCGCCAGCAGCCAAGATGACAGGACTGAAGCTTTCTTT CASSQDDRTEAFF
TRBJ2-2 TRBV5-6 NA NA TGTGCCAGCAGCTTGAGTGTTAGGTGGACAGCCCTTGACACCGGGGAGCTGTTTTTT CASSLSVRWTALDTGELFF
TRBJ1-2 TRBV30 TRBD1 NA TGTGCTTTCCGGGGGACAGGGCTATATGGCTACACCTTC CAFRGTGLYGYTF
TRBJ2-1 TRBV27 TRBD1 NA TGTGCCAGCAGTACAGGGGGCTGGGATGAGCAGTTCTTC CASSTGGWDEQFF
TRBJ1-1 TRBV28 NA NA TGTGCCAGCAGTTTCCCTGATACAGAAATGAACACTGAAGCTTTCTTT CASSFPDTEMNTEAFF
TRBJ2-6 TRBV10-3 NA NA TGTGCCATCAGTGAGTTCGGGGGCTCTGGGGCCAACGTCCTGACTTTC CAISEFGGSGANVLTF
TRBJ1-1 TRBV7-8 NA few TGTGCCAGCAGCCATACATCATCTAACACTGAAGCTTTCTTT CASSHTSSNTEAFF
TRBJ2-5 TRBV6-6 NA NA TGTGCCAGCAGTTACCCGGGTCAGGGGGAGACCCAGTACTTC CASSYPGQGETQYF
TRBJ2-1 TRBV15 TRBD1 NA TGTGCCACCAGCGTCCGGGACAGCCTGAGGCAGTTCTTC CATSVRDSLRQFF
TRBJ2-7 TRBV2 NA NA TGTGCCAGCAGCACTGGACAGCGCGAGCAGTACTTC CASSTGQREQYF
TRBJ2-1 TRBV5-1 NA NA TGCGCCAGCAGCCCCGGGGGAGAGGGCAATGAGCAGTTCTTC CASSPGGEGNEQFF
TRBJ2-1 TRBV7-2 TRBD2 NA TGTGCCAGCAGCTTAGCGCTAGCGGGGGGGAGGAATGAGCAGTTCTTC CASSLALAGGRNEQFF
TRBJ1-4 TRBV6-5 TRBD1 NA TGTGCCAGCAGGTCCGGGACAGTGAATGAAAAACTGTTTTTT CASRSGTVNEKLFF
TRBJ2-2 TRBV10-1 NA NA TGCGCCAGCAGTGATGCCGGGAACACCGGGGAGCTGTTTTTT CASSDAGNTGELFF
TRBJ2-3 TRBV27 TRBD2 NA TGTGCCAGCACCCTCGGACTAGCGGGGGCCTTTAGCACAGATACGCAGTATTTT CASTLGLAGAFSTDTQYF
TRBJ1-2 TRBV27 NA NA TGTGCCACCTATACCGCATCGGGCTACACCTTC CATYTASGYTF
TRBJ2-5 TRBV28 NA NA TGTGCCAGCAGTTTAGAGGGCCACCCGGGGGATACCCAGTACTTC CASSLEGHPGDTQYF
TRBJ2-5 TRBV28 TRBD1 NA TGTGCCAGCAGTACGCCGACAGGGCCAGTCAGTTTGTACCAAGAGACCCAGTACTTC CASSTPTGPVSLYQETQYF
TRBJ2-7 TRBV18 NA NA TGTGCCAGCTCACCACCCCCAGGGAACGAGCAGTACTTC CASSPPPGNEQYF
TRBJ2-5 TRBV7-2 NA NA TGTGCCAGCACCAAAAACTCGCGGGGAGCCCAAGAGACCCAGTACTTC CASTKNSRGAQETQYF
TRBJ1-4 TRBV6-6 TRBD1 NA TGTGCCAGCAGCCCCGGGACAGGGAATAGGGGGGAAAAACTGTTTTTT CASSPGTGNRGEKLFF
TRBJ1-1 TRBV5-1 TRBD1 NA TGCGCCAGCAGCTTGCGGGGACAGGGGGTGACTGAAGCTTTCTTT CASSLRGQGVTEAFF
TRBJ1-1 TRBV30 NA NA TGTGCCTGGTCACAGGAGAACACTGAAGCTTTCTTT CAWSQENTEAFF
TRBJ1-1 TRBV14 NA NA TGTGCCAGCAGCCAAGGGGCAGGGGCGACTCTTTACACTGAAGCTTTCTTT CASSQGAGATLYTEAFF
TRBJ1-1 TRBV27 NA once TGTGCCAGCAGTTTGGCGGGAAACACTGAAGCTTTCTTT CASSLAGNTEAFF
TRBJ1-2 TRBV7-3 TRBD1 NA TGTGCCAGCAGCTTTGAACCGGGACAGGGGAACTATGGCTACACCTTC CASSFEPGQGNYGYTF
TRBJ1-2 TRBV27 NA few TGTGCCACCACTTCAATTGGGACTAAACTGGATGGCTACACCTTC CATTSIGTKLDGYTF
TRBJ1-4 TRBV7-9 NA NA TGTGCCAGCAGCTTAACACAGGGTATAACTGAAAAACTGTTTTTT CASSLTQGITEKLFF
TRBJ1-5 TRBV18 TRBD1 NA TGTGCCAGCTCACTTGGACAGGGGGCATTACAGCCCCAGCATTTT CASSLGQGALQPQHF
TRBJ1-2 TRBV9 TRBD1 NA TGTGCCAGCAGCGTCGGACAGGGGTCAGATTACTATGGCTACACCTTC CASSVGQGSDYYGYTF
TRBJ2-7 TRBV27 TRBD2 few TGTGCCAGCAGTTCGATTAGCGGGGGGGCGGGAGAGCAGTACTTC CASSSISGGAGEQYF
TRBJ2-7 TRBV27 NA NA TGTGCCAGCAGTTGGGACAACAGGGAATACGAGCAGTACTTC CASSWDNREYEQYF
TRBJ1-3 TRBV7-9 NA NA TGTGCCAGCAGCTGGGGCGGGGTGAGCTCTGGAAACACCATATATTTT CASSWGGVSSGNTIYF
TRBJ2-7 TRBV9 NA NA TGTGCCAGCAGCGTAGGGTCCGGGGGAGCGGGCGAGCAGTACTTC CASSVGSGGAGEQYF
TRBJ1-2 TRBV4-2 NA NA TGTGCCAGCAGCCAAGATGTCGGGAGCCGTTACGGCTACACCTTC CASSQDVGSRYGYTF
TRBJ1-1 TRBV4-1 NA NA TGCGCCAGCAGCCAAGATCGGGGGGGCACTGAAGCTTTCTTT CASSQDRGGTEAFF
TRBJ1-1 TRBV6-1 TRBD1 NA TGTGCCAGCAGTAGGACAGGGGTGAACACTGAAGCTTTCTTT CASSRTGVNTEAFF
TRBJ1-2 TRBV6-1 NA NA TGTGCCAGCAGTGGCCGGGAGGGTTTAGTTGATGGCTACACCTTC CASSGREGLVDGYTF
TRBJ1-1 TRBV7-9 TRBD1 NA TGTGCCAGCAGCTTAGTGGGGACAGTTTATGCTTTCTTT CASSLVGTVYAFF
TRBJ1-1 TRBV29-1 NA NA TGCAGCGTCCTTCAAGGGGGGGAAATAGGAACTGAAGCTTTCTTT CSVLQGGEIGTEAFF
TRBJ2-1 TRBV5-1 NA once TGCGCCAGCAGAGAACCAGTTTTGCTGAACTCCTACAATGAGCAGTTCTTC CASREPVLLNSYNEQFF
TRBJ1-1 TRBV28 NA NA TGTGCCAGCAGTTTTCAGGGGAACACTGAAGCTTTCTTT CASSFQGNTEAFF
TRBJ2-7 TRBV14 TRBD1 NA TGTGCCAGCAGCCGGACGACAGGGCTAACCTACGAGCAGTACTTC CASSRTTGLTYEQYF
TRBJ1-5 TRBV27 TRBD1 NA TGTGCCAGCGGGACAGACCTCCAGCCCCAGCATTTT CASGTDLQPQHF
TRBJ2-7 TRBV2 NA NA TGTGCCAGCAAGTTCACAGGGGGGGTCTACGAGCAGTACTTC CASKFTGGVYEQYF
TRBJ2-2 TRBV29-1 NA NA TGCAGCGTTGGACAGCGCAACACCGGGGAGCTGTTTTTT CSVGQRNTGELFF
TRBJ1-2 TRBV10-3 TRBD1 NA TGTGCCATAGGACAGGCGGCCTATGGCTACACCTTC CAIGQAAYGYTF